Below are 27 T cell receptor beta chains sequenced from a single sample in a study of blood T cell repertoires in COVID-19 (dated by TCRdb to the early 2020s). The library was built by means of the immunoSEQ multiplex PCR assay. Held by TCRdb, this immuneACCESS table contains in-frame sequences only and omits some clones. Under half of the omission traces to an unresolved V gene where checked; the cause of the rest is unknown. Across this sample there are about 68,000 clones, with over 75% seen only once. Of the sample, roughly 25% is held by the ten largest clones. Sequences were obtained from peripheral blood. The source of these receptors is a man in his fifties with acute or convalescent COVID-19.

The chain joins TRBV5-1 to TRBJ1-6; 8 bases agree with TRBD1. Germline V CDR1 and CDR2: SGHRS, YFSETQ. The CDR3 length is 18 residues. Trimming removed 4 bases from V and 0 bases from J; junction bases left unmatched: 9. CDR3: CASSTGQAQSSYNSPLHF. CDR3 DNA: TGCGCCAGCAGCACGGGACAGGCCCAAAGCTCCTATAATTCACCCCTCCACTTT. Using reference TRBV5-1 and TRBJ1-6 for the parts outside the CDR3, the full variable domain is KAGVTQTPRYLIKTRGQQVTLSCSPISGHRSVSWYQQTPGQGLQFLFEYFSETQRNKGNFPGRFSGRQFSNSRSEMNVSTLELGDSALYLCASSTGQAQSSYNSPLHFGNGTRLTVT.

The chain is built from TRBV29-1 and TRBJ2-3; D remains unclear. This CDR3 comprises 12 residues. Germline V gives CDR1 SQVTM, CDR2 ANQGSEA. Trimming stripped 2 bases from V and 1 base from J, with 4 bases between. In nucleotides, the CDR3 is TGCAGCGTTGAACCGGGCACAGATACGCAGTATTTT. Protein product: CSVEPGTDTQYF.

The chain joins TRBV3-1 (or the pseudogene TRBV3-2) to TRBJ1-1; D is ambiguous. CDR1 and CDR2 from the germline V gene are LGHDT and YNNKEL (reference sequence). The CDR3 contains 15 residues. V was trimmed by 1 base and J by 0 bases, leaving 9 bases between them. The CDR3 nucleotides are TGTGCCAGCAGCCAAGGGGCGGGGTTGAACACTGAAGCTTTCTTT. Translation: CASSQGAGLNTEAFF.

This clone appeared a few times. This rearrangement joins TRBV2 to TRBJ1-3, with no clear D. The CDR3 has 13 amino acids. CDR1 is SNHLY and CDR2 is FYNNEI in the germline V gene. Trimming pared 4 bases from V and 2 bases from J, leaving 6 bases between. Here the CDR3 reads CASSGEAGNTIYF. DNA for the CDR3: TGTGCCAGCAGTGGTGAGGCTGGAAACACCATATATTTT. Full variable domain (missing parts from reference TRBV2 and TRBJ1-3): EPEVTQTPSHQVTQMGQEVILRCVPISNHLYFYWYRQILGQKVEFLVSFYNNEISEKSEIFDDQFSVERPDGSNFTLKIRSTKLEDSAMYFCASSGEAGNTIYFGEGSWLTVV.

The chain combines TRBV7-3 with TRBJ2-5, with D unresolved. From germline, CDR1 is SGHTA and CDR2 FQGTGA. Trimming took off 4 bases at V and 5 bases at J, with 11 bases between the two ends. This CDR3 has 13 amino acids. The CDR3: CASSSPPFETQYF. In DNA, the CDR3 is TGTGCCAGCAGCTCCCCCCCGTTTGAGACCCAGTACTTC.

The chain carries TRBV5-1 and TRBJ2-7, with D possibly TRBD2 on 6 matching bases. Trimming stripped 4 bases from V and 5 bases from J, with 16 bases between. The CDR3 sequence is 14 residues long. Germline V gives CDR1 SGHRS, CDR2 YFSETQ. CDR3 protein: CASSQGLNSDEQYF. The CDR3 region has the DNA TGCGCCAGCAGCCAGGGACTGAACTCTGACGAGCAGTACTTC.

This clone occurred once. The chain joins TRBV6-1 to TRBJ2-7, with D maybe TRBD1 (5 bases). The V gene's germline CDR1 is MNHNS and CDR2 SASEGT. Trimming cost V 1 base and J 4 bases, with 11 bases left between them. The CDR3 runs 14 residues. CDR3 in amino acids: CASSEGGEVYEQYV. In DNA form, the CDR3 reads TGTGCCAGCAGTGAAGGGGGCGAGGTTTACGAGCAGTACGTC.

This clone occurred a few times. V usage is TRBV5-1 and J usage is TRBJ2-6, with D uncertain. The V and J ends lost 4 bases and 0 bases respectively, with 11 bases between them. CDR3 size: 16 residues. CDR1 SGHRS and CDR2 YFSETQ come from the germline V gene. CDR3 coding DNA: TGCGCCAGCAGCCCGACGTCGGGCTCTGGGGCCAACGTCCTGACTTTC. Translated: CASSPTSGSGANVLTF.

J is TRBJ2-1 and V is TRBV2; no clear D. Germline V gives CDR1 SNHLY, CDR2 FYNNEI. Trimming cost V 4 bases and J 0 bases, with 13 bases left between them. The CDR3 runs to 16 residues. The CDR3 loop is CASSARGVSSYNEQFF. As DNA, the CDR3 is TGTGCCAGCAGTGCCCGTGGTGTGAGCTCCTACAATGAGCAGTTCTTC.

This rearrangement joins TRBV3-1 (or the pseudogene TRBV3-2) to TRBJ2-5; 14 bases map to TRBD2. V lost 3 bases and J lost 1; bases outside the gene matches: 4. This CDR3 region has 17 residues. The germline V gene has CDR1 LGHDT and CDR2 YNNKEL (reference sequence). The CDR3 loop is CASSQRLAGGPQETQYF. The CDR3 DNA reads TGTGCCAGCAGCCAGCGACTAGCGGGGGGGCCCCAAGAGACCCAGTACTTC.

V and J are TRBV5-1 and TRBJ2-1; TRBD1 matches at 11 bases. Trimming took 4 bases from V and 8 from J; bases not matched to a gene: 5. The CDR3 totals 14 residues. From germline, CDR1 is SGHRS and CDR2 YFSETQ. The CDR3 coding sequence is TGCGCCAGCAGCGGGCGGACAGGGGGCGATGAGCAGTTCTTC. This gives the protein CASSGRTGGDEQFF. The whole variable domain, filled in from reference TRBV5-1 and TRBJ2-1, reads KAGVTQTPRYLIKTRGQQVTLSCSPISGHRSVSWYQQTPGQGLQFLFEYFSETQRNKGNFPGRFSGRQFSNSRSEMNVSTLELGDSALYLCASSGRTGGDEQFFGPGTRLTVL.

This rearrangement joins TRBV3-1 (or the pseudogene TRBV3-2) to TRBJ2-4, with D perhaps matching TRBD2 (5 bases). The germline V gene has CDR1 LGHDT and CDR2 YNNKEL (reference sequence). The CDR3 totals 16 residues. Trimming left V 0 bases short and J 3 bases short, with 12 bases between. The chain's CDR3 is CASSQDWQEDKNIQYF. CDR3 bases: TGTGCCAGCAGCCAAGATTGGCAGGAGGACAAAAACATTCAGTACTTC.

The rearrangement links TRBV4-2 to TRBJ2-1, with 8 bases aligning to TRBD1. V was clipped by 0 bases and J by 7 bases; unmatched bases: 5. Germline V gives CDR1 LGHNA, CDR2 YNFKEQ. The CDR3 loop spans 15 amino acids. CDR3 DNA: TGTGCCAGCAGCCAAGATCTCAGGGGGCTAAATGAGCAGTTCTTC. It translates to CASSQDLRGLNEQFF.

V is TRBV5-1 and J is TRBJ1-2; D is unresolved. The ends were cut back, 4 bases at V and 4 bases at J, with 14 bases in the middle. The CDR3 contains 14 residues. From germline, CDR1 is SGHRS and CDR2 YFSETQ. The CDR3 DNA follows: TGCGCCAGCAGCCCACTCGGAGAGGGCTATGGCTACACCTTC. Residues: CASSPLGEGYGYTF.

The chain couples TRBV4-1 to TRBJ2-3; TRBD1 aligns across 8 bases. The V segment lost 4 bases and the J segment 3 bases; nucleotides outside the gene matches: 6. The CDR3 totals 15 residues. Germline V CDR1 and CDR2: MGHRA, YSYEKL. DNA for the CDR3: TGCGCCAGCAGCCGGGGGACAGGTGGTACAGATACGCAGTATTTT. Encoded protein: CASSRGTGGTDTQYF.

CDR3 bases: TGTGCCAGCAGCTACTCAGGGTATGACACTGAAGCTTTCTTT. It yields the protein CASSYSGYDTEAFF. The chain combines TRBV11-3 with TRBJ1-1; TRBD1 might be the D (5 bases). Deletions cut 4 bases from V and 3 bases from J, with 12 bases between. Per germline, CDR1 SGHNT and CDR2 YENEEA. The CDR3 totals 14 residues.

This rearrangement joins TRBV3-1 (or the pseudogene TRBV3-2) to TRBJ1-2, with 9 positions matching TRBD1. Germline trimming cut 3 bases from V and 4 bases from J; bases unmatched to any gene: 12. Germline CDR1 is LGHDT and CDR2 is YNNKEL (reference sequence). CDR3 length equals 17 residues. As DNA, the CDR3 is TGTGCCAGCAGCCAGTACCGGGACAGGGACACTAGCTATGGCTACACCTTC. It is translated as CASSQYRDRDTSYGYTF.

This clone was recorded a few times. This chain connects TRBV30 to TRBJ1-2, with 7 bases fitting TRBD1. The CDR3 contains 13 residues. Per the germline V gene, CDR1 is GTSNPN and CDR2 is SVGIG (reference sequence). Losses at the gene ends were 0 bases for V and 4 bases for J; bases not matched to a gene: 2. The CDR3 sequence is CAWSVTGSYGYTF. The CDR3 DNA reads TGTGCCTGGAGTGTGACAGGGAGCTATGGCTACACCTTC.

The chain uses TRBV5-1 and TRBJ2-7; 8 bases are a match to TRBD2. With 1 base clipped from V and 3 bases from J, the junction kept 6 bases outside the gene matches. CDR1 and CDR2 from the germline V gene are SGHRS and YFSETQ. The CDR3 length is 15 residues. CDR3 coding DNA: TGCGCCAGCAGCTTGATTGGGACTAGGGTCTACGAGCAGTACTTC. Amino acid sequence: CASSLIGTRVYEQYF.

This clone has only one observation. The rearrangement joins TRBV27 to TRBJ2-1; 10 nucleotides align to TRBD2. J was trimmed by 7 bases and V by 3 bases; bases with no gene match: 12. CDR3 length: 17 residues. Germline V gene lookup returns CDR1 MNHEY and CDR2 SMNVEV (reference sequence). CDR3: CASSFRSGGTSRNEQFF. CDR3 DNA sequence: TGTGCCAGCAGTTTTCGTAGCGGGGGGACGTCTCGAAATGAGCAGTTCTTC.

The chain has TRBV7-8 and TRBJ2-1, with a weak D call TRBD1 (5 bases). V shed 5 bases and J shed 6 bases, with 8 bases lying between them. Germline CDR1 and CDR2: SGHVS and FQNEAQ. The CDR3 sequence is 12 residues long. The CDR3 sequence: CASSQQVNEQFF. The CDR3 nucleotides read TGTGCCAGCAGCCAACAGGTCAATGAGCAGTTCTTC.

This clone came up once. The V gene is TRBV6-1, the J gene TRBJ2-1; perhaps TRBD2 as D (7 bases). V was shortened by 4 bases and J by 6 bases, with 22 bases between the two germline ends. The CDR3 contains 17 residues. The germline V gene has CDR1 MNHNS and CDR2 SASEGT. CDR3 region: CASSARGVRGGANEQFF. CDR3 bases: TGTGCCAGCAGTGCTAGAGGGGTGAGAGGGGGGGCCAATGAGCAGTTCTTC.

This clone came up once. The chain recombines TRBV10-3 with TRBJ1-2, with 7 bases matching TRBD1. From germline, CDR1 is ENHRY and CDR2 SYGVKD. The CDR3 extends over 14 amino acids. J was trimmed by 4 bases and V by 1 base; bases with no gene match: 3. The chain's CDR3 is CAISELTGSYGYTF. CDR3 nucleotide sequence: TGTGCCATCAGTGAGTTGACAGGGAGCTATGGCTACACCTTC.

This rearrangement joins TRBV25-1 to TRBJ1-4, with 7 nucleotides matching TRBD1. The CDR3 spans 13 residues. The V gene end was trimmed by 8 bases and the J gene end by 5 bases; junction bases not matched to a gene: 5. Germline assignment: CDR1 MGHDK and CDR2 SYGVNS. The CDR3 sequence: CASGTVRNEKLFF. CDR3 in DNA: TGTGCCAGCGGGACAGTTCGAAATGAAAAACTGTTTTTT.

There are a few counts of this clone. The genes are TRBV6-6 and TRBJ1-2; D may be TRBD1 (5 bases). This CDR3 is 16 amino acids long. Trimming stripped 0 bases from V and 2 bases from J, with 13 bases between. Looked up from germline, CDR1 is MNHNY and CDR2 is SVGAGI (reference sequence). Written as DNA, the CDR3 is TGTGCCAGCAGTTACTCTCCGGCCGCAGGGAACTATGGCTACACCTTC. Translated: CASSYSPAAGNYGYTF.

The genes are TRBV9 and TRBJ2-5, with a tentative D call TRBD2 (7 bases). The CDR3 covers 15 residues. Germline CDR1 and CDR2: SGDLS and YYNGEE. Trimming stripped 4 bases from V and 3 bases from J, with 16 bases between. The CDR3 coding sequence is TGTGCCAGCAGCTTCAGACTAGGGGGGGAAGAGACCCAGTACTTC. It yields the protein CASSFRLGGEETQYF.

V usage is TRBV3-1 (or the pseudogene TRBV3-2) and J usage is TRBJ1-2; 9 bases fit TRBD1. After removal of 5 bases from V and 4 bases from J, the junction contained 5 bases not matched to a gene. Per germline, CDR1 LGHDT and CDR2 YNNKEL (reference sequence). This CDR3 contains 14 residues. Here the CDR3 DNA reads TGTGCCAGCAGCGGCACAGGGGGCGGCTATGGCTACACCTTC. Its protein product is CASSGTGGGYGYTF.